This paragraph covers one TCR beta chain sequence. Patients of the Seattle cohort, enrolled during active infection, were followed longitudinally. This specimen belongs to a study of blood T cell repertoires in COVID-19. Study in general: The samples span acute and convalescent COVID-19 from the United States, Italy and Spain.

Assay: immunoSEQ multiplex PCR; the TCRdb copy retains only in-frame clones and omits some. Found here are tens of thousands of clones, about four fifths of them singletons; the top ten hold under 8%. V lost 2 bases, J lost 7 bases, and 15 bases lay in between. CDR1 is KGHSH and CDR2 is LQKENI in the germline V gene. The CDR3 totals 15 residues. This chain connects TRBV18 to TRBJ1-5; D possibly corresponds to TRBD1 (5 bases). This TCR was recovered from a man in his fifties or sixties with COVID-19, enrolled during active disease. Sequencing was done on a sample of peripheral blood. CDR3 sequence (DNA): TGTGCCAGCTCACCATTCGGGGGGGGAGGCCAGCCCCAGCATTTT. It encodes CASSPFGGGGQPQHF.